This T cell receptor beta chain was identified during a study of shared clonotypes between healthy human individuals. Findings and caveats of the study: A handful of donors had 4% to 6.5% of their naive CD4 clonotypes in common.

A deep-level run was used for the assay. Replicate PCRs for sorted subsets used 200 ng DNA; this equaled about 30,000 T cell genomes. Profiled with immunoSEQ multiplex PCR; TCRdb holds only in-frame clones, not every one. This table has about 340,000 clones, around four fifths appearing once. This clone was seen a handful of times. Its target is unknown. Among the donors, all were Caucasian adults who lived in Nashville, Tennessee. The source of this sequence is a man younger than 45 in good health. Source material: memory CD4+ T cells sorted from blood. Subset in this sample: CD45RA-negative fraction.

CDR3 nucleotides: TGCGCCAGCAGCCCACGGACTGTCTACAATGAGCAGTTCTTC. It codes for CASSPRTVYNEQFF. V and J are TRBV5-1 and TRBJ2-1; possible D gene TRBD2, 5 bases. The V gene's germline CDR1 is SGHRS and CDR2 YFSETQ. V lost 4 bases and J 3 bases, leaving 11 bases between the germline ends. The length of the CDR3 is 14 residues. Drawing the rest from reference TRBV5-1 and TRBJ2-1, the complete variable domain is KAGVTQTPRYLIKTRGQQVTLSCSPISGHRSVSWYQQTPGQGLQFLFEYFSETQRNKGNFPGRFSGRQFSNSRSEMNVSTLELGDSALYLCASSPRTVYNEQFFGPGTRLTVL.